This T cell receptor (beta chain) was captured in a study of blood T cell repertoires in COVID-19. On the study more broadly: Sites in the United States, Italy and Spain provided acute and convalescent COVID-19 samples. PBMCs, B-cell-depleted T cells, or T cells provided the cDNA or gDNA that made up the material.

Germline V lookup: CDR1 LGHNA, CDR2 YNFKEQ. V was cut by 4 bases and J by 3 bases, with 8 bases left in between. This CDR3 has 13 amino acids. Source study methods: Amplification from reference gene primers served as the basis for estimated nucleated cell counts. TCRdb's table, derived via immunoSEQ multiplex PCR, lists solely in-frame clones and lacks some. V and J calls and clone size are as listed in that table; D and trimming were resolved from the DNA. Of 150,000 to 200,000 clones detected, approximately 80% appear once; the ten largest clones hold about 7%. The rearrangement links TRBV4-2 to TRBJ2-3; D unclear. The receptor's source is a man aged 55 to 70 with acute or convalescent COVID-19. The sequenced material came from peripheral blood. CDR3 sequence reads: CASSPLLTDTQYF. CDR3 nucleotide sequence: TGTGCCAGCAGCCCCCTCCTTACAGATACGCAGTATTTT.